In this sample, the clone carrying this T cell receptor (beta chain) turned up many times. The target antigen is unknown. This record comes from a study of molecular identifiers for immune sequencing clone quantification. Looking at the study overall: Naive CD8 cell RNA, from 20,000 or 100,000 cells, was split five ways in replicates, with four sequenced.

Researchers sorted naive CD8 T cells as cells that were CD8+CD4-CCR7+CD45RA+. CDR1 DFQATT and CDR2 SNEGSKA come from the germline V gene (reference sequence). Between the trimmed V and J ends, which lost 0 bases and 2 bases, there was a span of 13 bases. The CDR3 has 15 residues. Study-level points and caveats: Over 98% of effector molecules, but under 1% in naive cells, were held by clones with more than 20 RNA copies.

Listed TCR primers, together with previously described methods, were used for the bulk TCR libraries. TCRdb fed the PCR reads into MiXCR, producing one record per CDR3 protein. Of 250,000 to 350,000 distinct CDR3 sequences in the sample, about a fifth were seen once. What was sequenced was naive CD8+ T cells from blood, with Jurkat cell RNA spiked in. As for subset: FACS-sorted CD8+CD4-CCR7+CD45RA+ naive T cells. The source is a human donor in good health. Some libraries in this study had Jurkat cell RNA spiked in. The chain employs TRBV20-1 and TRBJ1-1; maybe TRBD1 (5 bases). The DNA of the CDR3 is TGCAGTGCTAGAGATGGGACGGCTCTCAACACTGAAGCTTTCTTT. Amino acid sequence: CSARDGTALNTEAFF.